This T cell receptor (beta chain) is drawn from a study of shared clonotypes between healthy human individuals. Study-wide context: CD4 naive and CD4 memory each took three plates per donor, while CD8 naive took two and CD8 memory one. Study results and limitations: Expectations were that clonotype sharing among donors would be affected by sequencing depth. Limited genetic and exposure-history diversity came from having few donors.

Notes on this clone: No antigen is known for it.

Splitting of CD4+ cells produced CD45RA+ naive and CD45RA-negative memory subsets. The V and J ends lost 6 bases and 2 bases respectively, with 16 bases between them. The CDR3 spans 15 residues. The germline CDR1 and CDR2 sequences are SNHLY and FYNNEI. The repertoire was sequenced with immunoSEQ multiplex PCR; TCRdb's copy has only in-frame clones and lacks some. The sample shows a few million clones, 90% to 95% of them seen only once. The source of this sequence is a man between 18 and 29 years old in good health. This chain connects TRBV2 to TRBJ1-2; D unclear. The sample was naive CD4+ T cells sorted from blood. The subset was: CD45RA+ positively selected. CDR3 region: CASRSGRQGNYGYTF. CDR3 sequence (DNA): TGTGCCAGCAGATCTGGGAGACAAGGGAACTATGGCTACACCTTC.